This T cell receptor beta chain was observed in a study of early T cells in non-severe SARS-CoV-2 infection. About the study: Bulk RNA from unsorted whole blood was sequenced; chains were unpaired.

TCRdb independently ran MiXCR on the 5' RACE reads; one entry per CDR3 protein. The sample includes around 56,000 distinct CDR3 sequences, about 12% of them seen just once. The table lists this clonotype with a few counts. The CDR3 is made up of 14 amino acids. With 6 bases clipped from V and 4 bases from J, the junction kept 7 bases outside the gene matches. Germline CDR1 reads SQVTM; CDR2 reads ANQGSEA. Sequenced here: whole blood, sampled at baseline. The rearrangement uses TRBV29-1 and TRBJ2-7; TRBD1 matches 12 bases. The origin of this receptor is an adult who was a healthcare worker with PCR-confirmed SARS-CoV-2 infection or an uninfected control (not recorded which). The CDR3 region is CSVARDRGPYEQYF. In DNA form, the CDR3 reads TGCAGCGTCGCGAGGGACAGGGGGCCATACGAGCAGTACTTC.